The rows below give T cell receptor beta chains drawn from one sample of a study of blood T cell repertoires in COVID-19. The repertoire was sequenced with immunoSEQ multiplex PCR; TCRdb's copy has only in-frame clones and lacks some. The sample shows about 300,000 clones, 83% of them seen only once. Sequencing used peripheral blood. The receptor set was obtained from a woman in her 50s with acute or convalescent COVID-19. The CDR3 runs from the conserved cysteine through the conserved F or W. Fields, in order: D gene, V gene, J gene, clone size, CDR3 DNA, CDR3 protein. A D gene is named only where the DNA matches it firmly. For some rows the clone size is stated as once, few or many, or as a class when expanded; others skip it.

D: TRBD1
V: TRBV18
J: TRBJ1-1
size: -
DNA: TGTGCCAGCTCACCGCGCCAGGGGGACGTCACTGAAGCTTTCTTT
CDR3: CASSPRQGDVTEAFF

D: TRBD1
V: TRBV7-2
J: TRBJ2-1
size: -
DNA: TGTGCCAGCAGCTTCGACAGGGAAAATGAGCAGTTCTTC
CDR3: CASSFDRENEQFF

D: TRBD1
V: TRBV5-6
J: TRBJ1-1
size: -
DNA: TGTGCCAGCAGCCTGAAACTGGGGACAGTGAACACTGAAGCTTTCTTT
CDR3: CASSLKLGTVNTEAFF

D: -
V: TRBV11-1
J: TRBJ2-5
size: -
DNA: TGTGCCAGCAGCACCAACAGGGAAGAGACCCAGTACTTC
CDR3: CASSTNREETQYF

D: -
V: TRBV6-5
J: TRBJ2-1
size: -
DNA: TGTGCCAGCAGTTACGCCCGGGGGAACGAGCAGTTCTTC
CDR3: CASSYARGNEQFF

D: -
V: TRBV6-1
J: TRBJ1-2
size: -
DNA: TGTGCCAGCAGTGAAGCGGGCCGGACAGAGTTTTACTTC
CDR3: CASSEAGRTEFYF

D: -
V: TRBV2
J: TRBJ2-1
size: -
DNA: TGTGCCAGCATGTTAGAGGCCGAGAATGAGCAGTTCTTC
CDR3: CASMLEAENEQFF

D: -
V: TRBV7-9
J: TRBJ1-1
size: -
DNA: TGTGCCAGCAGGCGTTTGAACACTGAAGCTTTCTTT
CDR3: CASRRLNTEAFF

D: -
V: TRBV19
J: TRBJ1-2
size: -
DNA: TGTGCCAGTAGCCTACGGGGGACGCAGGTCTATGGCTACACCTTC
CDR3: CASSLRGTQVYGYTF

D: -
V: TRBV21-1
J: TRBJ1-3
size: -
DNA: TGTGCCAGCAGCATAAACAGGGGGCCTGGAAACACCATATATTTT
CDR3: CASSINRGPGNTIYF

D: TRBD1
V: TRBV3-1/TRBV3-2
J: TRBJ1-2
size: once
DNA: TGTGCCAGCAGAGACCAGGGGGGATCTGGCTACACCTTC
CDR3: CASRDQGGSGYTF

D: -
V: TRBV2
J: TRBJ1-5
size: -
DNA: TGTGCCAGCAGGTTGGAGGACGGACAGCCCCAGCATTTT
CDR3: CASRLEDGQPQHF

D: -
V: TRBV18
J: TRBJ1-1
size: once
DNA: TGTGCCAGCTCAATGGGACTTAACACTGAAGCTTTCTTT
CDR3: CASSMGLNTEAFF

D: TRBD1
V: TRBV5-5
J: TRBJ1-1
size: -
DNA: TGTGCCAGCAGCCCCGGACAGGGGGCCAGGGGAGGTGAAGCTTTCTTT
CDR3: CASSPGQGARGGEAFF

D: TRBD2
V: TRBV2
J: TRBJ2-3
size: -
DNA: TGTGCCAGCAGTGGGCTAGCGGGGGCCCACATAACCACAGATACGCAGTATTTT
CDR3: CASSGLAGAHITTDTQYF

D: -
V: TRBV6-5
J: TRBJ2-2
size: -
DNA: TGTGCCAGCAGCCCCCAACTAGCCCCCACCGGGGAGCTGTTTTTT
CDR3: CASSPQLAPTGELFF

D: -
V: TRBV18
J: TRBJ1-5
size: -
DNA: TGTGCCAGCTCACCCGACACATGGGGCCCGCCCCAGCATTTT
CDR3: CASSPDTWGPPQHF

D: -
V: TRBV27
J: TRBJ1-5
size: -
DNA: TGTGCCAGCAGTTTATGGGGGGGAAATCAGCCCCAGCATTTT
CDR3: CASSLWGGNQPQHF

D: -
V: TRBV5-1
J: TRBJ1-1
size: once
DNA: TGCGCCAGCAGTTCAGGGAACTCTGAAGCTTTCTTT
CDR3: CASSSGNSEAFF

D: -
V: TRBV18
J: TRBJ2-5
size: -
DNA: TGTGCCAGCTCACCACTGGCGGTCCAAGAGACCCAGTACTTC
CDR3: CASSPLAVQETQYF

D: TRBD2
V: TRBV2
J: TRBJ2-1
size: -
DNA: TGTGCCAGCAGTCGGACTAGCGGGGGCTACAATGAGCAGTTCTTC
CDR3: CASSRTSGGYNEQFF

D: -
V: TRBV5-4
J: TRBJ1-6
size: -
DNA: TGTGCCAGCAGCTTCGGGACAAATAATTCACCCCTCCACTTT
CDR3: CASSFGTNNSPLHF

D: -
V: TRBV7-2
J: TRBJ1-5
size: once
DNA: TGTGCCAGCAGCTTAGAACCAGTCAATCAGCCCCAGCATTTT
CDR3: CASSLEPVNQPQHF

D: -
V: TRBV19
J: TRBJ2-7
size: -
DNA: TGTGCCAGTAGTATAGGGACAGCCTACGAGCAGTACTTC
CDR3: CASSIGTAYEQYF

D: -
V: TRBV2
J: TRBJ1-5
size: -
DNA: TGTGCCAGCAGTCCCTACAGGAATAGCAATCAGCCCCAGCATTTT
CDR3: CASSPYRNSNQPQHF

D: -
V: TRBV12-5
J: TRBJ2-1
size: -
DNA: TGTGCTAGTGGTTCCCTACAGCAGGTACACGCTGAGCAGTTCTTC
CDR3: CASGSLQQVHAEQFF

D: -
V: TRBV2
J: TRBJ1-1
size: -
DNA: TGTGCCAGCAGGGGGGGACGGTTGAACACTGAAGCTTTCTTT
CDR3: CASRGGRLNTEAFF

D: TRBD1
V: TRBV7-2
J: TRBJ1-3
size: -
DNA: TGTGCCAGCAGCCCGACAGGGGATCTGAACACCATATATTTT
CDR3: CASSPTGDLNTIYF

D: TRBD1
V: TRBV30
J: TRBJ1-6
size: few
DNA: TGTGCCTGGAGCGGACAGGGTCCGGATTCACCCCTCCACTTT
CDR3: CAWSGQGPDSPLHF

D: -
V: TRBV11-2
J: TRBJ2-3
size: -
DNA: TGTGCCAGCAGCTTAGGAGGGGGTGCAGATACGCAGTATTTT
CDR3: CASSLGGGADTQYF

D: -
V: TRBV2
J: TRBJ1-2
size: once
DNA: TGTGCCAGCAGTGAAAGAAGGCGGGCTTCGTATGGCTACACCTTC
CDR3: CASSERRRASYGYTF

D: -
V: TRBV7-2
J: TRBJ2-3
size: -
DNA: TGTGCCAGCAGCCTAGGACTCCTCACAGATACGCAGTATTTT
CDR3: CASSLGLLTDTQYF

D: TRBD2
V: TRBV3-1/TRBV3-2
J: TRBJ2-1
size: -
DNA: TGTGCCAGCAGCCCCCGACTAGCGGGGGCCTACAATGAGCAGTTCTTC
CDR3: CASSPRLAGAYNEQFF